The 21 T cell receptor beta chains below were found in one sample sequenced in a study of naive and memory T cell subsets. The antigens for these receptors are not known. The beta constant-region primer was an equimolar mix of two oligonucleotides covering TRBC1 and TRBC2. Ligated cDNA was amplified by four rounds of PCR with nested alpha and beta constant-region primers and SP2. MiXCR, run by TCRdb on the UMI-ligation and nested PCR reads, gives a single entry per CDR3 protein. The sample has more than 120,000 distinct CDR3 sequences; approximately 20% are singletons. The study's findings and limits: Possibly reflecting memory cells re-expressing CD45RA, a few larger clonotypes occurred in naive repertoires, especially CD8.

The source material was naive CD8+ T cells from blood. These receptors all come from a human donor in good health.

The chain joins TRBV20-1 to TRBJ2-3; D may be TRBD2 (6 bases). CDR3 length equals 13 residues. Per the germline V gene, CDR1 is DFQATT and CDR2 is SNEGSKA (reference sequence). The germline V and J ends were trimmed by 5 bases and 4 bases, with 13 bases remaining between them. CDR3: CSAETGTPDTQYF. The CDR3 DNA reads TGCAGTGCTGAAACTGGGACTCCAGATACGCAGTATTTT.

This clonotype was counted only a few times. The CDR3 here is CSVEDDETSGSNEQFF. Here the CDR3 DNA reads TGCAGCGTTGAAGACGATGAGACTAGCGGGAGCAATGAGCAGTTCTTC. The chain carries TRBV29-1 and TRBJ2-1, with 12 bases fitting TRBD2. V gave up 0 bases and J gave up 6 bases; unmatched junction bases: 6. This CDR3 region has 16 residues. CDR1 and CDR2 (germline): SQVTM, ANQGSEA.

This clonotype was seen more than once but under ten times. This sequence joins TRBV4-3 and TRBJ2-1; TRBD2 aligns across 9 bases. The CDR3 is made up of 17 amino acids. The J segment lost 0 bases and the V segment lost 4 bases, leaving 7 bases of the junction unmatched. Germline CDR1 LGHNA, CDR2 YSLEER. The CDR3 is CASSPGTSFGSYNEQFF. Written as DNA, the CDR3 is TGCGCCAGCAGCCCCGGGACTAGCTTCGGCTCCTACAATGAGCAGTTCTTC.

Only a few counts were recorded for this clonotype. The rearrangement uses TRBV6-2 or TRBV6-3 and TRBJ1-1; D is uncertain. CDR1 and CDR2 (germline): MNHEY, SVGEGT. V lost 5 bases, J lost 4 bases, and 11 bases lay in between. CDR3 length equals 13 residues. Here the CDR3 reads CASSEGWVTEAFF. The CDR3, as DNA: TGTGCCAGCAGTGAGGGTTGGGTCACTGAAGCTTTCTTT.

This clonotype has only a few counts. The gene calls are TRBV21-1 and TRBJ2-4; the table assigns TRBD1, which was not confirmed against the DNA. TRBV21-1 is classified as a pseudogene. This CDR3 is built from 15 residues. The CDR3 coding sequence is TGTGCCAGCACCCCAGATACGACAGGGACCGACATTCAGTACTTC. Protein sequence: CASTPDTTGTDIQYF.

At least ten counts were recorded for this clonotype. The rearrangement uses TRBV27 and TRBJ2-7; 7 bases align to TRBD1. J lost 6 bases, V lost 5 bases, and 7 bases had no gene match. The V gene's germline CDR1 is MNHEY and CDR2 SMNVEV (reference sequence). The CDR3 sequence is 13 residues long. The CDR3: CASSLATGPEQYF. The DNA for the CDR3 is TGTGCCAGCAGTCTTGCGACAGGGCCCGAGCAGTACTTC.

This clonotype was picked up a small number of times. The chain has TRBV12-3 or TRBV12-4 and TRBJ2-1, with D unclear. Between the trimmed V and J ends, which lost 3 bases and 8 bases, there was a span of 8 bases. This CDR3 is built from 12 residues. CDR3 sequence (DNA): TGTGCCAGCAGTTTCCGTTGGGATGAGCAGTTCTTC. It yields the protein CASSFRWDEQFF.

This clonotype came up a few times. The chain has TRBV7-6 and TRBJ2-7; TRBD1 matches at 9 bases. Germline values: CDR1 SGHVS, CDR2 FNYEAQ. This CDR3 contains 16 residues. The junction had 8 bases not matched to a gene; V was cut back by 0 bases and J by 5 bases. CDR3 in amino acids: CASSLARTGVFDEQYF. The CDR3 DNA reads TGTGCCAGCAGCTTAGCCCGGACAGGGGTTTTCGACGAGCAGTACTTC.

This chain links TRBV7-9 with TRBJ2-7; 9 bases agree with TRBD2. Trimming at V came to 3 bases and at J to 6 bases, leaving 9 bases not matched to a gene. This CDR3 comprises 15 residues. Germline V gene lookup returns CDR1 SEHNR and CDR2 FQNEAQ (reference sequence). In DNA, the CDR3 is TGTGCCAGCAGCTTTAGCGGGAGTCTTTACATCGAGCAGTACTTC. Its protein product is CASSFSGSLYIEQYF.

The J gene is TRBJ2-3, the V gene TRBV5-4; tentatively, D is TRBD1 (6 bases). Germline lookup yields CDR1 SGHNT and CDR2 YYREEE (reference sequence). The V end lost 7 bases, the J end lost 2 bases, and 20 bases lay between the germline ends. This CDR3 has 16 amino acids. Here the CDR3 DNA reads TGTGCCAGCTCTCTTGGGACAACTAGAAACACAGATACGCAGTATTTT. The encoded protein is CASSLGTTRNTDTQYF.

The chain is built from TRBV4-1 and TRBJ2-7; TRBD1 is a possible D gene (5 bases). The CDR3 consists of 15 residues. Germline V CDR1 and CDR2: MGHRA, YSYEKL. The V and J ends lost 1 base and 3 bases respectively, with 13 bases between them. The CDR3 here is CASSQAPHDSYEQYF. The CDR3 DNA follows: TGCGCCAGCAGCCAAGCCCCTCACGACAGCTACGAGCAGTACTTC.

V gene TRBV5-1 combines with J gene TRBJ2-2; a weak D match, TRBD2 (6 bases). V was shortened by 4 bases and J by 6 bases, with 13 bases between the two germline ends. This CDR3 spans 14 amino acids. Germline CDR1 reads SGHRS; CDR2 reads YFSETQ. For the CDR3, the DNA is TGCGCCAGCAGCGCAGGGACTGCCTCCGGGGAGCTGTTTTTT. Translating it yields CASSAGTASGELFF.

J is TRBJ2-1 and V is TRBV2, with a tentative D call TRBD2 (5 bases). CDR3 length: 11 residues. V lost 10 bases, J lost 4 bases, and 8 bases lay in between. CDR1 is SNHLY, CDR2 FYNNEI, per germline. The CDR3 loop reads CAIRGYNEQFF. CDR3 coding DNA: TGTGCCATACGGGGTTACAATGAGCAGTTCTTC.

V is TRBV7-6 and J is TRBJ2-5; 16 bases are shared with TRBD2. Germline V CDR1 and CDR2: SGHVS, FNYEAQ. There are 19 residues in the CDR3. J was trimmed by 4 bases and V by 5 bases; bases with no gene match: 13. The CDR3 bases are TGTGCCAGCAGCGCCGGGACTAGCGGGAGGGCCGTGGTCGGAGAGACCCAGTACTTC. This sequence encodes CASSAGTSGRAVVGETQYF.

This clonotype was found a few times. The rearrangement links TRBV7-8 to TRBJ2-3; no reliable D call. The ends were cut back, 4 bases at V and 0 bases at J, with 14 bases in the middle. Looked up from germline, CDR1 is SGHVS and CDR2 is FQNEAQ. This CDR3 contains 16 residues. The CDR3 here is CASSSQTHTSTDTQYF. In nucleotides, the CDR3 is TGTGCCAGCAGCTCACAGACACACACTAGCACAGATACGCAGTATTTT.

This clonotype turned up a few times. The CDR3 sequence: CASSFSSSGGSYEQYF. CDR3 bases: TGTGCCAGCAGTTTTTCTAGCTCAGGGGGCTCCTACGAGCAGTACTTC. The V gene is TRBV27, the J gene TRBJ2-7; 7 nucleotides align to TRBD1. The CDR3 has 16 amino acids. CDR1 is MNHEY, CDR2 SMNVEV, per germline (reference sequence). With 3 bases clipped from V and 0 bases from J, the junction kept 8 bases outside the gene matches.

This clonotype was picked up a small number of times. This sequence joins TRBV20-1 and TRBJ2-1; no reliable D call. The germline V gene encodes CDR1 DFQATT and CDR2 SNEGSKA (reference sequence). CDR3 length: 15 amino acids. The ends were cut back, 1 base at V and 7 bases at J, with 17 bases in the middle. CDR3 bases: TGCAGTGCTAGAGCGAGGTCCTCCCCTTATAATGAGCAGTTCTTC. Translating gives CSARARSSPYNEQFF.

The V call is TRBV27, the J call TRBJ1-1; TRBD1 is a possible D gene (6 bases). Trimming cost V 3 bases and J 1 base, with 9 bases left between them. This CDR3 comprises 14 residues. Germline V gene sequence: CDR1 MNHEY, CDR2 SMNVEV (reference sequence). The CDR3 region has the DNA TGTGCCAGCAGTTTGCGGACAGCGAACACTGAAGCTTTCTTT. Amino acid sequence: CASSLRTANTEAFF.

The CDR3 spells CASSLAGTVAETQYF. The CDR3 DNA sequence: TGTGCCAGCAGCTTGGCCGGGACAGTGGCGGAGACCCAGTACTTC. The V gene is TRBV7-6, the J gene TRBJ2-5; TRBD1 matches at 7 bases. CDR1 is SGHVS and CDR2 is FNYEAQ in the germline V gene. J lost 5 bases, V lost 3 bases, and 9 bases had no gene match. The CDR3 length is 15 residues.

The genes are TRBV7-6 and TRBJ2-3; TRBD2 matches 12 bases. CDR1 and CDR2 (germline): SGHVS, FNYEAQ. The ends lost 1 base at V and 4 bases at J; junction bases unmatched: 9. The CDR3 covers 18 residues. The CDR3 nucleotides read TGTGCCAGCAGCTTAGAAGGCGCTAGCGGGAGGGTATCAGATACGCAGTATTTT. Translating gives CASSLEGASGRVSDTQYF.

This clonotype was observed a handful of times. This chain links TRBV9 with TRBJ1-2, with D unresolved. The V gene's germline CDR1 is SGDLS and CDR2 YYNGEE. The CDR3 extends over 15 amino acids. V lost 3 bases and J 2 bases, leaving 14 bases between the germline ends. This chain's CDR3 is CASSGNRFVNYGYTF. In DNA form, the CDR3 reads TGTGCCAGCAGCGGTAACCGATTTGTAAACTATGGCTACACCTTC.